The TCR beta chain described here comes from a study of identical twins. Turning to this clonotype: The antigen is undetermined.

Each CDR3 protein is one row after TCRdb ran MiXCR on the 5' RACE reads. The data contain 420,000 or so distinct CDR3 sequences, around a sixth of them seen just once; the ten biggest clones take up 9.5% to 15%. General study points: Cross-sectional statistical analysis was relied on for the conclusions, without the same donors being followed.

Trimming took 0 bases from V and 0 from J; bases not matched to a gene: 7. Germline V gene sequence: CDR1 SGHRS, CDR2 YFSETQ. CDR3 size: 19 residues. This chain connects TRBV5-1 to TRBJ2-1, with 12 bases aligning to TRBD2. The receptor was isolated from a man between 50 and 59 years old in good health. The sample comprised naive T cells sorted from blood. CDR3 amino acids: CASSLALAGGLSSYNEQFF. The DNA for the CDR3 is TGCGCCAGCAGCTTGGCGCTAGCGGGGGGGCTAAGCTCCTACAATGAGCAGTTCTTC.